One sample yielded the 17 T cell receptor beta chains listed below, sequenced in a study of blood T cell repertoires in COVID-19. TCRdb's table, derived via immunoSEQ multiplex PCR, lists solely in-frame clones and lacks some. This sample has some 300,000 clones, with approximately 88% found just once. Source material: PBMCs or T cells enriched from blood (not recorded which). These receptors were obtained from a woman aged 40 to 49 who had recovered from COVID-19.

This clone turned up a few times. The chain has TRBV3-1 (or the pseudogene TRBV3-2) and TRBJ2-1, with D tentatively TRBD2 (5 bases). The germline gives CDR1 LGHDT, CDR2 YNNKEL (reference sequence). The CDR3 runs 15 residues. With 5 bases removed from V and 4 bases from J, the gap between germline ends came to 15 bases. The CDR3 loop reads CASSSSGRGYNEQFF. The CDR3 DNA is TGTGCCAGCAGCTCGAGCGGCAGAGGGTACAATGAGCAGTTCTTC.

The V gene is TRBV7-3, the J gene TRBJ1-6; 9 bases map to TRBD1. The germline CDR1 and CDR2 sequences are SGHTA and FQGTGA. After removal of 5 bases from V and 11 bases from J, the junction contained 4 bases not matched to a gene. The CDR3 sequence is 13 residues long. The CDR3, as DNA: TGTGCCAGCAGCGAGACAGGGGGGACACCCCTCCACTTT. Translated: CASSETGGTPLHF.

The rearrangement joins TRBV7-9 to TRBJ1-2; D not resolved. CDR1 is SEHNR and CDR2 is FQNEAQ in the germline V gene (reference sequence). The CDR3 loop spans 12 amino acids. Between the trimmed V and J ends, which lost 1 base and 8 bases, there was a span of 8 bases. CDR3 sequence reads: CASSLEFEGYTF. For the CDR3, the DNA is TGTGCCAGCAGCTTAGAGTTTGAGGGCTACACCTTC.

The V call is TRBV7-3, the J call TRBJ2-1, with 14 bases aligning to TRBD2. Germline trimming cut 5 bases from V and 0 bases from J; bases unmatched to any gene: 6. CDR3 length: 18 amino acids. The germline CDR1 and CDR2 sequences are SGHTA and FQGTGA. The CDR3, as DNA: TGTGCCAGCAGCACAAAAGGGACTAGCGGGAGCTCCTACAATGAGCAGTTCTTC. Its translation: CASSTKGTSGSSYNEQFF.

The gene calls are TRBV7-9 and TRBJ2-7; tentative D call: TRBD1 (5 bases). The length of the CDR3 is 14 residues. V was trimmed by 1 base and J by 5 bases, leaving 12 bases between them. The germline V gene encodes CDR1 SEHNR and CDR2 FQNEAQ (reference sequence). CDR3 nucleotides: TGTGCCAGCAGCTTAGATCAGGGATCGGACGAGCAGTACTTC. Its protein is CASSLDQGSDEQYF.

This sequence joins TRBV7-2 and TRBJ2-5, with D tentatively TRBD2 (7 bases). Germline CDR1 reads SGHTA; CDR2 reads FQGNSA. This CDR3 has 15 amino acids. V dropped 5 bases and J dropped 6 bases, with 19 bases sitting between them. The CDR3 spells CASSHRGGAGKTQYF. The CDR3, as DNA: TGTGCCAGCAGCCATAGGGGGGGGGCTGGAAAGACCCAGTACTTC.

The rearrangement uses TRBV28 and TRBJ1-3; 8 bases match TRBD1. This CDR3 comprises 14 residues. From germline, CDR1 is MDHEN and CDR2 SYDVKM. The J segment lost 2 bases and the V segment lost 6 bases, leaving 3 bases of the junction unmatched. The CDR3 protein is CASRLDRAGNTIYF. The CDR3 DNA reads TGTGCCAGCAGACTGGACAGGGCTGGAAACACCATATATTTT.

This chain links TRBV7-9 with TRBJ1-1; D perhaps matches TRBD1 (5 bases). The CDR3 totals 15 residues. Looked up from germline, CDR1 is SEHNR and CDR2 is FQNEAQ (reference sequence). With 2 bases removed from V and 1 base from J, the gap between germline ends came to 11 bases. The CDR3 DNA is TGTGCCAGCAGCTTACCCCAGGGCCGGAACACTGAAGCTTTCTTT. Translation: CASSLPQGRNTEAFF.

The V call is TRBV6-4, the J call TRBJ1-1, with D maybe TRBD1 (6 bases). This CDR3 is built from 13 residues. In germline, CDR1 is MRHNA, CDR2 SNTAGT. Trimming shortened V by 0 bases and J by 14 bases, and 16 bases separated the two germline ends. The CDR3 sequence is CASSDSVTGSLFF. Written as DNA, the CDR3 is TGTGCCAGCAGTGACTCGGTTACAGGGTCTTTGTTCTTT.

The V call is TRBV11-3, the J call TRBJ2-7; D possibly corresponds to TRBD1 (6 bases). The CDR3 loop spans 14 amino acids. Germline-derived CDR1 and CDR2 are SGHNT and YENEEA. V dropped 5 bases and J dropped 2 bases, with 13 bases sitting between them. This chain's CDR3 is CASSARQATYEQYF. The CDR3 DNA follows: TGTGCCAGCAGCGCCAGACAGGCGACCTACGAGCAGTACTTC. Based on the CDR3 plus reference TRBV11-3 and TRBJ2-7, the full variable domain is EAGVVQSPRYKIIEKKQPVAFWCNPISGHNTLYWYLQNLGQGPELLIRYENEEAVDDSQLPKDRFSAERLKGVDSTLKIQPAELGDSAVYLCASSARQATYEQYFGPGTRLTVT.

V gene TRBV6-5 combines with J gene TRBJ1-6; weak D call: TRBD1 (6 bases). Trimming shortened V by 2 bases and J by 5 bases, and 10 bases separated the two germline ends. This CDR3 comprises 15 residues. The V gene's germline CDR1 is MNHEY and CDR2 SVGAGI. CDR3 in DNA: TGTGCCAGCAGTTACGTTCAGGGGAATAATTCACCCCTCCACTTT. Translation: CASSYVQGNNSPLHF.

For this clone: This sample also contains other DNA sequences that code for the same CDR3. The chain couples TRBV5-1 to TRBJ1-1, with D unresolved. The CDR3 length is 13 residues. Trimming shortened V by 0 bases and J by 2 bases, and 5 bases separated the two germline ends. Germline V gene lookup returns CDR1 SGHRS and CDR2 YFSETQ. The CDR3 DNA follows: TGCGCCAGCAGCTTGGAAGCAAACACTGAAGCTTTCTTT. Its translation: CASSLEANTEAFF.

This chain connects TRBV4-2 to TRBJ2-1; D is unclear. The CDR3 is made up of 15 amino acids. The germline gives CDR1 LGHNA, CDR2 YNFKEQ. The V gene lost 0 bases and the J gene lost 1 base, with 7 bases spanning the gap. The CDR3 spells CASSQDLGSYNEQFF. The CDR3 coding sequence is TGTGCCAGCAGCCAAGATCTAGGATCCTACAATGAGCAGTTCTTC.

The V gene is TRBV9, the J gene TRBJ2-2; the D gene is possibly TRBD1 (5 bases). The V end was cut by 0 bases, the J end by 7 bases, with 13 bases between. Germline lookup yields CDR1 SGDLS and CDR2 YYNGEE. CDR3 length equals 15 residues. DNA of the CDR3: TGTGCCAGCAGCGTAGCCGGACATATGCTCGGGGAGCTGTTTTTT. Residues: CASSVAGHMLGELFF.

The rearrangement joins TRBV6-6 to TRBJ1-1; D possibly corresponds to TRBD1 (5 bases). V lost 6 bases, J lost 6 bases, and 20 bases lay in between. The CDR3 loop spans 15 amino acids. The germline gives CDR1 MNHNY, CDR2 SVGAGI (reference sequence). Here the CDR3 reads CASSQGYPTLAEAFF. CDR3 coding DNA: TGTGCCAGCAGCCAGGGTTATCCAACTTTGGCTGAAGCTTTCTTT.

The rearrangement joins TRBV6-4 to TRBJ2-5; the D gene is possibly TRBD2 (6 bases). The CDR3 consists of 15 residues. Germline CDR1 is MRHNA and CDR2 is SNTAGT. V dropped 1 base and J dropped 3 bases, with 12 bases sitting between them. CDR3 coding DNA: TGTGCCAGCAGTGACTGGGACTTGATAAAAGAGACCCAGTACTTC. This gives the protein CASSDWDLIKETQYF.

This chain joins TRBV5-1 and TRBJ1-2; D unresolved. Germline lookup yields CDR1 SGHRS and CDR2 YFSETQ. Trimming took off 0 bases at V and 3 bases at J, with 9 bases between the two ends. CDR3 length equals 14 residues. The CDR3 region has the DNA TGCGCCAGCAGCTTGGTCACGGCGGACTATGGCTACACCTTC. Amino acid sequence: CASSLVTADYGYTF. Full variable domain (missing parts from reference TRBV5-1 and TRBJ1-2): KAGVTQTPRYLIKTRGQQVTLSCSPISGHRSVSWYQQTPGQGLQFLFEYFSETQRNKGNFPGRFSGRQFSNSRSEMNVSTLELGDSALYLCASSLVTADYGYTFGSGTRLTVV.